This T cell receptor (beta chain) stems from a study of spatial heterogeneity in lung cancer. Study overall: There were consistently more beta-chain sequences detected than alpha-chain sequences.

In the library, each TCR cDNA molecule bore its own unique molecular identifier. TCRdb recomputed calls from the 5' RACE reads with MiXCR, one row per CDR3 protein. The sample includes 35,000 to 50,000 distinct CDR3 sequences, approximately 3.1% of them seen just once. V was shortened by 4 bases and J by 4 bases, with 13 bases between the two germline ends. Looked up from germline, CDR1 is MNHNY and CDR2 is SVGAGI (reference sequence). The CDR3 consists of 14 residues. This clonotype was counted at least ten times. Time point here: sample taken at primary tumor resection. The donor population consisted of some 72 patients with untreated, early-stage non-small cell lung cancer.

This rearrangement joins TRBV6-6 to TRBJ2-5; perhaps D is TRBD1 or TRBD2 (6 bases each). The sample in question was normal lung tissue next to the tumor, obtained at surgery. The TCR comes from a male donor with early-stage non-small cell lung cancer. The CDR3 protein is CASSSGGGIETQYF. In nucleotides, the CDR3 is TGTGCCAGCAGTTCTGGGGGCGGGATAGAGACCCAGTACTTC.